The clone carrying this T cell receptor (beta chain) was seen a handful of times. TCRdb independently ran MiXCR on the 5' RACE reads; one entry per CDR3 protein. The table includes 53,000 or so distinct CDR3 sequences, about 15% detected once. The data stem from a study of T cells of healthy individuals. Germline lookup yields CDR1 LNHDA and CDR2 SQIVND (reference sequence). J was trimmed by 6 bases and V by 0 bases; bases with no gene match: 3. This CDR3 is built from 15 residues. The chain is built from TRBV19 and TRBJ2-1, with 9 nucleotides matching TRBD1. The source is a human donor in good health. The CDR3 protein is CASSIEDRGTNEQFF. As DNA, the CDR3 is TGTGCCAGTAGTATAGAGGACAGGGGTACCAATGAGCAGTTCTTC.